Presented here are 25 T cell receptor beta chains from one specimen sequenced in a study of control samples from healthy donors and cancer patients. Measured with immunoSEQ multiplex PCR; TCRdb has only the in-frame clones, and not every one. The data show tens of thousands of clones, roughly nine tenths seen once. The source material was PBMCs. These receptors were collected from a woman aged 50 to 60 with colorectal cancer.

The rearrangement links TRBV28 to TRBJ2-7; possible D gene TRBD1, 6 bases. V was trimmed by 5 bases and J by 4 bases, leaving 9 bases between them. Germline V gene sequence: CDR1 MDHEN, CDR2 SYDVKM. This CDR3 has 12 residues. The CDR3, as DNA: TGTGCCAGCAGTAGGACAGTGTACGAGCAGTACGTC. It specifies CASSRTVYEQYV.

The V and J genes are TRBV5-1 and TRBJ2-5; D unclear. CDR3 length equals 13 residues. Looked up from germline, CDR1 is SGHRS and CDR2 is YFSETQ. Trimming took off 4 bases at V and 5 bases at J, with 12 bases between the two ends. The DNA of the CDR3 is TGCGCCAGCAGCGATGGGGATGGGGAGACCCAGTACTTC. Translation gives CASSDGDGETQYF.

This sequence joins TRBV20-1 and TRBJ2-3; a possible D gene is TRBD2 (5 bases). The germline V gene has CDR1 DFQATT and CDR2 SNEGSKA (reference sequence). The CDR3 has 15 residues. The germline V and J ends were trimmed by 3 bases and 0 bases, with 13 bases remaining between them. The CDR3 is CSASSGEESTDTQYF. CDR3 nucleotide sequence: TGCAGTGCTAGTTCCGGGGAAGAGAGCACAGATACGCAGTATTTT.

The chain joins TRBV27 to TRBJ1-2, with 9 bases aligning to TRBD1. The germline gives CDR1 MNHEY, CDR2 SMNVEV (reference sequence). Unmatched junction bases numbered 4, after V lost 3 bases and J lost 5 bases. This CDR3 is built from 14 residues. The CDR3 DNA is TGTGCCAGCAGTTTTACCGGGACAGGGTATGGCTACACCTTC. It translates to CASSFTGTGYGYTF.

The chain links TRBV5-1 to TRBJ2-3; weak D call: TRBD2 (6 bases). Germline V gene lookup returns CDR1 SGHRS and CDR2 YFSETQ. This CDR3 has 15 amino acids. V was clipped by 0 bases and J by 5 bases, with 13 bases between them. This CDR3 reads CASSLAGTWLDTQYF. The CDR3 DNA reads TGCGCCAGCAGCTTGGCCGGGACTTGGCTAGATACGCAGTATTTT.

The V call is TRBV7-2, the J call TRBJ1-4, with a tentative D call TRBD1 (6 bases). The CDR3 is made up of 13 amino acids. Trimming cost V 5 bases and J 7 bases, with 11 bases left between them. Germline-derived CDR1 and CDR2 are SGHTA and FQGNSA. For the CDR3, the DNA is TGTGCCAGCAGCACCAGACAGGCTGAAAAACTGTTTTTT. Encoded protein: CASSTRQAEKLFF.

This clone appeared once. The gene calls are TRBV19 and TRBJ2-6, with TRBD1 matching over 8 bases. V shed 5 bases and J 2 bases; nucleotides not matched to a gene: 2. The CDR3 totals 15 residues. Germline V gene sequence: CDR1 LNHDA, CDR2 SQIVND (reference sequence). DNA of the CDR3: TGTGCCAGTAGTTCACAGGGGGCTGGGGCCAACGTCCTGACTTTC. Translation gives CASSSQGAGANVLTF. Filled out from reference TRBV19 and TRBJ2-6, the complete variable domain reads DGGITQSPKYLFRKEGQNVTLSCEQNLNHDAMYWYRQDPGQGLRLIYYSQIVNDFQKGDIAEGYSVSREKKESFPLTVTSAQKNPTAFYLCASSSQGAGANVLTFGAGSRLTVL.

A single count supports this clone. This rearrangement joins TRBV5-1 to TRBJ1-1, with 10 bases identical to TRBD1. After removal of 2 bases from V and 10 bases from J, the junction contained 5 bases not matched to a gene. This CDR3 contains 13 residues. Germline lookup yields CDR1 SGHRS and CDR2 YFSETQ. In DNA, the CDR3 is TGCGCCAGCAGCTTAAAGGGGGACAGGGGAGCTTTCTTT. Its translation is CASSLKGDRGAFF. Drawing the rest from reference TRBV5-1 and TRBJ1-1, the complete variable domain is KAGVTQTPRYLIKTRGQQVTLSCSPISGHRSVSWYQQTPGQGLQFLFEYFSETQRNKGNFPGRFSGRQFSNSRSEMNVSTLELGDSALYLCASSLKGDRGAFFGQGTRLTVV.

The V call is TRBV28, the J call TRBJ2-6; unclear D gene. Trimming removed 6 bases at V and 0 bases at J, with 12 bases between. The germline V gene encodes CDR1 MDHEN and CDR2 SYDVKM. The CDR3 has 16 amino acids. CDR3 protein: CASRGSPRSGANVLTF. The CDR3 DNA reads as TGTGCCAGCAGGGGAAGCCCCCGCTCTGGGGCCAACGTCCTGACTTTC.

This clone was picked up one time. The chain joins TRBV7-9 to TRBJ2-3; 11 bases are a match to TRBD1. Germline loops: CDR1 SEHNR, CDR2 FQNEAQ (reference sequence). V dropped 3 bases and J dropped 5; count of bases not matched to a gene: 7. The CDR3 covers 16 residues. The CDR3 here is CASSFGQGASKDTQYF. As DNA, the CDR3 is TGTGCCAGCAGCTTCGGACAGGGGGCGTCTAAAGATACGCAGTATTTT. Complete variable domain (other parts from reference TRBV7-9 and TRBJ2-3): DTGVSQNPRHKITKRGQNVTFRCDPISEHNRLYWYRQTLGQGPEFLTYFQNEAQLEKSRLLSDRFSAERPKGSFSTLEIQRTEQGDSAMYLCASSFGQGASKDTQYFGPGTRLTVL.

The chain uses TRBV24-1 and TRBJ2-2, with D maybe TRBD1 (6 bases). Germline values: CDR1 KGHDR, CDR2 SFDVKD. V was shortened by 4 bases and J by 3 bases, with 17 bases between the two germline ends. CDR3 length: 17 residues. DNA for the CDR3: TGTGCCACCAGTGACCCCGGACACCCAGGGGACACCGGGGAGCTGTTTTTT. This sequence encodes CATSDPGHPGDTGELFF.

V and J are TRBV24-1 and TRBJ1-5, with D hard to call. This CDR3 is built from 13 residues. Looked up from germline, CDR1 is KGHDR and CDR2 is SFDVKD. V was cut by 3 bases and J by 6 bases, with 8 bases left in between. CDR3 bases: TGTGCCACCAGTGATCGTGACCCTCAGCCCCAGCATTTT. This translates into CATSDRDPQPQHF.

The chain has TRBV12-3 or TRBV12-4 and TRBJ1-2; tentative D call: TRBD1 (5 bases). There are 13 residues in the CDR3. With 1 base removed from V and 8 bases from J, the gap between germline ends came to 11 bases. In DNA form, the CDR3 reads TGTGCCAGCAGTTTAGGGACTGAGGGGGGCTACACCTTC. It translates to CASSLGTEGGYTF.

The chain employs TRBV7-8 and TRBJ1-5; D may be TRBD1 (6 bases). Germline V CDR1 and CDR2: SGHVS, FQNEAQ. Trimming cost V 2 bases and J 0 bases, with 17 bases left between them. This CDR3 contains 18 residues. The CDR3 DNA is TGTGCCAGCAGCTTAATGGTTCTAGGGGGGTATAGCAATCAGCCCCAGCATTTT. Translation gives CASSLMVLGGYSNQPQHF. Complete variable domain (other parts from reference TRBV7-8 and TRBJ1-5): GAGVSQSPRYKVAKRGQDVALRCDPISGHVSLFWYQQALGQGPEFLTYFQNEAQLDKSGLPSDRFFAERPEGSVSTLKIQRTQQEDSAVYLCASSLMVLGGYSNQPQHFGDGTRLSIL.

CDR3 sequence: CASRPPGRINEKLFF. CDR3 coding DNA: TGTGCCAGCAGACCCCCGGGACGGATTAATGAAAAACTGTTTTTT. The J gene is TRBJ1-4, the V gene TRBV6-6; weak D call: TRBD1 (5 bases). Germline V gene data show CDR1 as MNHNY and CDR2 as SVGAGI (reference sequence). This CDR3 has 15 residues. V was pared by 6 bases and J by 4 bases, with 15 bases between.

J is TRBJ1-5 and V is TRBV28, with D hard to call. V dropped 1 base and J dropped 4 bases, with 8 bases sitting between them. The germline V gene encodes CDR1 MDHEN and CDR2 SYDVKM. The CDR3 consists of 14 residues. Here the CDR3 DNA reads TGTGCCAGCAGTTTATTTGGCCCGAATCAGCCCCAGCATTTT. This encodes CASSLFGPNQPQHF.

The chain carries TRBV15 and TRBJ2-3; 8 bases line up with TRBD2. Germline V CDR1 and CDR2: LNHNV, YYDKDF (reference sequence). This CDR3 has 16 amino acids. Germline trimming cut 5 bases from V and 0 bases from J; bases unmatched to any gene: 7. The CDR3 coding sequence is TGTGCCACCAGCGGCAGACTAGCGAAGAGCACAGATACGCAGTATTTT. Protein product: CATSGRLAKSTDTQYF. Supplemented by reference TRBV15 and TRBJ2-3, the full variable domain reads DAMVIQNPRYQVTQFGKPVTLSCSQTLNHNVMYWYQQKSSQAPKLLFHYYDKDFNNEADTPDNFQSRRPNTSFCFLDIRSPGLGDTAMYLCATSGRLAKSTDTQYFGPGTRLTVL.

This chain connects TRBV7-8 to TRBJ1-5; 7 bases fit TRBD1. Germline assignment: CDR1 SGHVS and CDR2 FQNEAQ. J gave up 7 bases and V 5 bases, and 8 bases lay outside the gene matches. This CDR3 contains 14 residues. For the CDR3, the DNA is TGTGCCAGCAGCCTACGACAGGGAGGGCAGCCCCAGCATTTT. Its protein product is CASSLRQGGQPQHF.

The chain couples TRBV24-1 to TRBJ1-2, with a possible D match to TRBD1 (5 bases). Germline CDR1 is KGHDR and CDR2 is SFDVKD. This CDR3 has 13 amino acids. The V end lost 5 bases, the J end lost 1 base, and 7 bases lay between the germline ends. The CDR3 DNA follows: TGTGCCACCAGTGTAGGGGATAACTATGGCTACACCTTC. Translated, it gives CATSVGDNYGYTF.

The chain carries TRBV7-3 and TRBJ2-3, with D uncertain. The CDR3 is 13 residues long. The ends were cut back, 2 bases at V and 2 bases at J, with 5 bases in the middle. The germline V gene encodes CDR1 SGHTA and CDR2 FQGTGA. Here the CDR3 reads CASSLLVTDTQYF. CDR3 in DNA: TGTGCCAGCAGCTTACTAGTCACAGATACGCAGTATTTT.

The sample holds one count of this clone. The chain has TRBV10-3 and TRBJ1-1, with a possible D match to TRBD1 (6 bases). The germline V and J ends were trimmed by 5 bases and 7 bases, with 14 bases remaining between them. Per germline, CDR1 ENHRY and CDR2 SYGVKD. The length of the CDR3 is 13 residues. The chain's CDR3 is CAISPQGTVEAFF. The CDR3 DNA follows: TGTGCCATCAGTCCACAGGGTACTGTTGAAGCTTTCTTT.

This chain connects TRBV5-1 to TRBJ2-1, with 14 bases identical to TRBD2. Trimming cost V 0 bases and J 8 bases; bases outside gene matches: 7. The CDR3 runs 17 residues. In germline, CDR1 is SGHRS, CDR2 YFSETQ. The CDR3 loop is CASSLGWTSGGRDEQFF. The CDR3 region has the DNA TGCGCCAGCAGCTTGGGGTGGACTAGCGGGGGGAGGGATGAGCAGTTCTTC. Complete variable domain (other parts from reference TRBV5-1 and TRBJ2-1): KAGVTQTPRYLIKTRGQQVTLSCSPISGHRSVSWYQQTPGQGLQFLFEYFSETQRNKGNFPGRFSGRQFSNSRSEMNVSTLELGDSALYLCASSLGWTSGGRDEQFFGPGTRLTVL.

CDR3 coding DNA: TGTGCCAGCAGCCAGGATTCCAGGGGGCTTCAGCCCCAGCATTTT. This gives the protein CASSQDSRGLQPQHF. The gene calls are TRBV3-1 (or the pseudogene TRBV3-2) and TRBJ1-5; 8 bases agree with TRBD1. Trimming took 3 bases from V and 6 from J; bases not matched to a gene: 7. The germline V gene has CDR1 LGHDT and CDR2 YNNKEL (reference sequence). The CDR3 covers 15 residues.

This chain links TRBV28 with TRBJ1-4; tentative D call: TRBD1 (5 bases). Germline CDR1 and CDR2: MDHEN and SYDVKM. V dropped 5 bases and J dropped 0 bases, with 13 bases sitting between them. The CDR3 sequence is 16 residues long. The CDR3 DNA reads as TGTGCCAGCAGTCAAAGACAGCTTGCAACTAATGAAAAACTGTTTTTT. Protein product: CASSQRQLATNEKLFF.

V gene TRBV20-1 combines with J gene TRBJ1-2; 8 nucleotides line up with TRBD1. Trimming cost V 6 bases and J 7 bases; bases outside gene matches: 7. The CDR3 totals 12 residues. Germline V gives CDR1 DFQATT, CDR2 SNEGSKA (reference sequence). The chain's CDR3 is CSASQGAGGYTF. CDR3 in DNA: TGCAGTGCGAGTCAGGGGGCTGGTGGCTACACCTTC.